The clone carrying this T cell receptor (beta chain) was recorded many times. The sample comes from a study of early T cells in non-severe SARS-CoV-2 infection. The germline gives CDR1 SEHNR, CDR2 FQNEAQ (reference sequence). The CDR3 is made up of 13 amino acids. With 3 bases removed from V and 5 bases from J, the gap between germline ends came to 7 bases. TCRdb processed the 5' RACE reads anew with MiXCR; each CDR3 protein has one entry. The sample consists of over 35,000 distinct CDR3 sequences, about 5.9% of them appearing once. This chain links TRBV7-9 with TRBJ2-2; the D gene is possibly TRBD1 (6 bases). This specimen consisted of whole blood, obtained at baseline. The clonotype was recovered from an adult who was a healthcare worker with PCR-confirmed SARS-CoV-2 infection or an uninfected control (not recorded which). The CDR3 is CASSFRGTGELFF. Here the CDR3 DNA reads TGTGCCAGCAGCTTCAGGGGTACCGGGGAGCTGTTTTTT.